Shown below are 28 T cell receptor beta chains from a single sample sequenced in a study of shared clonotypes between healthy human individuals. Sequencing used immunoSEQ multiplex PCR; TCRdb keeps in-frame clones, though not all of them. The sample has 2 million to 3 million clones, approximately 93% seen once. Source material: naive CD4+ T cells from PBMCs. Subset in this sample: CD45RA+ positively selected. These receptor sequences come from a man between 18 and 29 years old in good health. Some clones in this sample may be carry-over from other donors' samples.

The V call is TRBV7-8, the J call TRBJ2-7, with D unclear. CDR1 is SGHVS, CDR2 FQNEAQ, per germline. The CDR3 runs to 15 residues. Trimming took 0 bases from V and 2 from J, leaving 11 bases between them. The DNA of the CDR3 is TGTGCCAGCAGCTTAGCTTCAGTTACTACCTACGAGCAGTACTTC. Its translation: CASSLASVTTYEQYF.

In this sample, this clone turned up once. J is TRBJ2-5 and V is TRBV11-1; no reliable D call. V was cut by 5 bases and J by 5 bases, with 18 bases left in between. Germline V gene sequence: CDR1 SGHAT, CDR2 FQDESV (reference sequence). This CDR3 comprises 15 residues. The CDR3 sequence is CASSPRPNPMETQYF. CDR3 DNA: TGTGCCAGCAGCCCCAGACCGAACCCAATGGAGACCCAGTACTTC.

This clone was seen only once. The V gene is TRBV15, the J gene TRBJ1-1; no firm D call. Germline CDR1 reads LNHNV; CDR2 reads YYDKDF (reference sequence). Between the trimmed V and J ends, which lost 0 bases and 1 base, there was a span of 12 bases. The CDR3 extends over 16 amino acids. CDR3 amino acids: CATSRDPGNTNTEAFF. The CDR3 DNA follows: TGTGCCACCAGCAGAGATCCCGGAAATACGAACACTGAAGCTTTCTTT.

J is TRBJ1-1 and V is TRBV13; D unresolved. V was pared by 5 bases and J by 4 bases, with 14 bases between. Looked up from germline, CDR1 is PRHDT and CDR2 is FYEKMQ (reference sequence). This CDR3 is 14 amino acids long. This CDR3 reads CASSPRNKGTEAFF. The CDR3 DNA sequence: TGTGCCAGCAGCCCACGCAATAAGGGCACTGAAGCTTTCTTT.

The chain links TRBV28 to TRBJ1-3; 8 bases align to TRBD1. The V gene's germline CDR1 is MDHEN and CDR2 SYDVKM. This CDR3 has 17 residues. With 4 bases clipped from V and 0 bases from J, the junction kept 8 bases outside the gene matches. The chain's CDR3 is CASSSWRDRSSGNTIYF. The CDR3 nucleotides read TGTGCCAGCAGTTCATGGCGGGACAGGAGCTCTGGAAACACCATATATTTT.

The CDR3 sequence: CASSLQAKPGEKLFF. DNA of the CDR3: TGTGCCAGCAGTTTGCAGGCCAAACCGGGGGAAAAACTGTTTTTT. The rearrangement joins TRBV27 to TRBJ1-4; D gene ambiguous. This CDR3 contains 15 residues. Germline assignment: CDR1 MNHEY and CDR2 SMNVEV (reference sequence). V was clipped by 3 bases and J by 8 bases, with 16 bases between them.

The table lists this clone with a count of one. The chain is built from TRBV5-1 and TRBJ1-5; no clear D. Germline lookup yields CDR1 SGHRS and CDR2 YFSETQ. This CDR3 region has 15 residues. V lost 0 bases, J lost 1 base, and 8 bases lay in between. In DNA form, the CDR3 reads TGCGCCAGCAGCTTGGGGACCTTAAGCAATCAGCCCCAGCATTTT. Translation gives CASSLGTLSNQPQHF.

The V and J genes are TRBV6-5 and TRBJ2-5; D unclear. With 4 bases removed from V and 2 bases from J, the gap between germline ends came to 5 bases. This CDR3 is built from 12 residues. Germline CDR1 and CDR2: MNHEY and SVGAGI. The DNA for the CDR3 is TGTGCCAGCAGTTCCTGGCAAGAGACCCAGTACTTC. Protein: CASSSWQETQYF.

DNA for the CDR3: TGTGCCAGCAGTACAGACGGAAACTCTGGAAACACCATATATTTT. This encodes CASSTDGNSGNTIYF. V usage is TRBV6-6 and J usage is TRBJ1-3; D uncertain. Trimming shortened V by 5 bases and J by 0 bases, and 11 bases separated the two germline ends. CDR1 is MNHNY, CDR2 SVGAGI, per germline (reference sequence). The CDR3 runs to 15 residues.

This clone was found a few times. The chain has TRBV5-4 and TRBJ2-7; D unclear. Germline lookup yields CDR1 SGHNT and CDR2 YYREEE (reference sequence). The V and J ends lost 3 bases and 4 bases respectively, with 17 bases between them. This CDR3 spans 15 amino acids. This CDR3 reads CASSSPALDSYEQYF. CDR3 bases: TGTGCCAGCAGCTCCCCCGCCCTCGACTCGTACGAGCAGTACTTC.

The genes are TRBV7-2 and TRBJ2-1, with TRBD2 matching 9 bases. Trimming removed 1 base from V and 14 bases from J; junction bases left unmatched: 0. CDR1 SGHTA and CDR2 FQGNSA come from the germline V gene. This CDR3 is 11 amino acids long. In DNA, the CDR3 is TGTGCCAGCAGCTTAGTAGCGGGAGAGTTCTTC. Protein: CASSLVAGEFF.

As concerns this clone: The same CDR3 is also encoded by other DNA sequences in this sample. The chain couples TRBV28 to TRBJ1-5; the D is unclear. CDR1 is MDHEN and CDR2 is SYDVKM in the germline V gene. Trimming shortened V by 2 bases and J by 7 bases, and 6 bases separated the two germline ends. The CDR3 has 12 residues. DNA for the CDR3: TGTGCCAGCAGTTTAACGGGGCAGCCCCAGCATTTT. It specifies CASSLTGQPQHF.

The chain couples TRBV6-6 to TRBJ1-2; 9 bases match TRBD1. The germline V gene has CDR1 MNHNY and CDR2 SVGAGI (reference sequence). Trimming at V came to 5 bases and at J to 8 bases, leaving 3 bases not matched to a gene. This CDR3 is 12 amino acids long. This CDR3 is CASSNRGRGYTF. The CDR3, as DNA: TGTGCCAGCAGTAACAGGGGGCGAGGCTACACCTTC.

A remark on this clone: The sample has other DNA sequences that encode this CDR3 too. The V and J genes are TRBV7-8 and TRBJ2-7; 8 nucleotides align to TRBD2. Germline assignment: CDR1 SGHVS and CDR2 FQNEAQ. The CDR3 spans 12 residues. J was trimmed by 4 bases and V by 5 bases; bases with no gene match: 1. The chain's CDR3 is CASSPGGYEQYF. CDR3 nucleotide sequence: TGTGCCAGCAGCCCGGGAGGGTACGAGCAGTACTTC.

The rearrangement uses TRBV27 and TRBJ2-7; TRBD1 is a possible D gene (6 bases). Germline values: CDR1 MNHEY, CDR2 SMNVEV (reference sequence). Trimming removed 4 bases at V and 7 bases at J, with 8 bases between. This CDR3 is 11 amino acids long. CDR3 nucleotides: TGTGCCAGCAGTTCCGACAGGGAGCAGTACTTC. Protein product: CASSSDREQYF.

CDR3 region: CASSFAGGLREQYF. The CDR3 region has the DNA TGTGCCAGCAGTTTTGCGGGAGGGCTCCGCGAGCAGTACTTC. The chain carries TRBV27 and TRBJ2-5; TRBD2 aligns across 9 bases. The better agreement between TRBJ2-7 and the DNA end casts doubt on the J call. The CDR3 extends over 14 amino acids. Germline CDR1 and CDR2: MNHEY and SMNVEV (reference sequence).

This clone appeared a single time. For the CDR3, the DNA is TGTGCCAGCAGCTTAGCACTAGCGGGAGTCCCCGGGGAGCTGTTTTTT. This codes for CASSLALAGVPGELFF. J is TRBJ2-2 and V is TRBV7-8, with 11 bases identical to TRBD2. Per the germline V gene, CDR1 is SGHVS and CDR2 is FQNEAQ. CDR3 size: 16 residues. J lost 6 bases, V lost 0 bases, and 3 bases had no gene match.

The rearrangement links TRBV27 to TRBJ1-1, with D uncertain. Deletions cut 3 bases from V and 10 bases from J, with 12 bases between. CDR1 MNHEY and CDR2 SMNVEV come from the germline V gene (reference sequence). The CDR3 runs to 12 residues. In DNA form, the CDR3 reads TGTGCCAGCAGTTTTTTTGGCGGGATAGCTTTCTTT. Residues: CASSFFGGIAFF.

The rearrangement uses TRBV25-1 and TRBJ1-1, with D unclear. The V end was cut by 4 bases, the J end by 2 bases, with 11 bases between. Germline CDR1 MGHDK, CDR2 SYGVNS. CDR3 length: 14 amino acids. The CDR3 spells CASSGRAGNTEAFF. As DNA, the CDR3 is TGTGCCAGCAGTGGCCGGGCAGGCAACACTGAAGCTTTCTTT.

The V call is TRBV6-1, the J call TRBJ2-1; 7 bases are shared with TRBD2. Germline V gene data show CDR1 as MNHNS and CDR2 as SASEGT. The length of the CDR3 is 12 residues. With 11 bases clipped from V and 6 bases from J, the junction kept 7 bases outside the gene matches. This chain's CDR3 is CALGDYLNEQFF. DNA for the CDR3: TGTGCCCTGGGGGACTACCTCAATGAGCAGTTCTTC.

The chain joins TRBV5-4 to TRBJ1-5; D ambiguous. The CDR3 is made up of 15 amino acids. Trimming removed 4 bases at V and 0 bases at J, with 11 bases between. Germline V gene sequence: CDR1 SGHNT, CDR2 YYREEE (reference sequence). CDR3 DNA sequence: TGTGCCAGCAGCCTAGGAGGGCATAGCAATCAGCCCCAGCATTTT. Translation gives CASSLGGHSNQPQHF.

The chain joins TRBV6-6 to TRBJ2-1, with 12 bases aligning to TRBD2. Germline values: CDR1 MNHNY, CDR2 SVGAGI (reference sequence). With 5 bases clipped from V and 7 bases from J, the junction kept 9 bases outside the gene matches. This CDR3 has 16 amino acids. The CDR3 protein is CASSGNLAGGLNEQFF. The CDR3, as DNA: TGTGCCAGCAGTGGAAATCTAGCGGGAGGGTTGAATGAGCAGTTCTTC.

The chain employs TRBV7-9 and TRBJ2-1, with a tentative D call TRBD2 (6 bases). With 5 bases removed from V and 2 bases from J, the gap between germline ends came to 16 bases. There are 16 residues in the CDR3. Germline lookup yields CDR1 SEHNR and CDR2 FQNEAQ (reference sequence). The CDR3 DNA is TGTGCCAGCAGCCCCAGGCGGGACGTTCCCTACAATGAGCAGTTCTTC. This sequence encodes CASSPRRDVPYNEQFF.

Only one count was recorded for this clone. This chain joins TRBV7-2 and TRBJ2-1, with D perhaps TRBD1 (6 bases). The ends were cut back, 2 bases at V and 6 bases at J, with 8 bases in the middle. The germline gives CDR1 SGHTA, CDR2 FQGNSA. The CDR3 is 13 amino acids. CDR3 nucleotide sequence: TGTGCCAGCAGCTTATTGGGGGCCAATGAGCAGTTCTTC. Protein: CASSLLGANEQFF.

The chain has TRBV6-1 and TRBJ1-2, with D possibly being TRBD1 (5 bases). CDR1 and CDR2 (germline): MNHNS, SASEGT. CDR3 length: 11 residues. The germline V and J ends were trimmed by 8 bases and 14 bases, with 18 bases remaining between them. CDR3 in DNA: TGTGCCAGCGGGGGTTTATGGGCAGGGACCTTC. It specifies CASGGLWAGTF.

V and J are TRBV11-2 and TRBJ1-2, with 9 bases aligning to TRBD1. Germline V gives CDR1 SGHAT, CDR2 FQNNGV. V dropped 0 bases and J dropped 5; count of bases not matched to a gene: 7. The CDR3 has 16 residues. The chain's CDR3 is CASSLDRTGVPYGYTF. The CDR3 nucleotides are TGTGCCAGCAGCTTAGACCGGACAGGGGTCCCGTATGGCTACACCTTC. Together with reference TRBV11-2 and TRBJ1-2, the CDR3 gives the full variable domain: EAGVAQSPRYKIIEKRQSVAFWCNPISGHATLYWYQQILGQGPKLLIQFQNNGVVDDSQLPKDRFSAERLKGVDSTLKIQPAKLEDSAVYLCASSLDRTGVPYGYTFGSGTRLTVV.

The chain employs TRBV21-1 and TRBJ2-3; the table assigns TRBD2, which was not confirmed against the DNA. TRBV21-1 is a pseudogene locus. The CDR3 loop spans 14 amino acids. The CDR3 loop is CASPRGPRADTQYF. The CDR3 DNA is TGTGCCAGCCCTCGGGGTCCTAGGGCGGATACGCAGTATTTT.

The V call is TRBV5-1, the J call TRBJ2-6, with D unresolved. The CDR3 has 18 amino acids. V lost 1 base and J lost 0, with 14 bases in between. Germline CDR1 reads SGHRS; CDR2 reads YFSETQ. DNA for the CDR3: TGCGCCAGCAGCTTGAGGGCCCTTCCGAACTCTGGGGCCAACGTCCTGACTTTC. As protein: CASSLRALPNSGANVLTF.